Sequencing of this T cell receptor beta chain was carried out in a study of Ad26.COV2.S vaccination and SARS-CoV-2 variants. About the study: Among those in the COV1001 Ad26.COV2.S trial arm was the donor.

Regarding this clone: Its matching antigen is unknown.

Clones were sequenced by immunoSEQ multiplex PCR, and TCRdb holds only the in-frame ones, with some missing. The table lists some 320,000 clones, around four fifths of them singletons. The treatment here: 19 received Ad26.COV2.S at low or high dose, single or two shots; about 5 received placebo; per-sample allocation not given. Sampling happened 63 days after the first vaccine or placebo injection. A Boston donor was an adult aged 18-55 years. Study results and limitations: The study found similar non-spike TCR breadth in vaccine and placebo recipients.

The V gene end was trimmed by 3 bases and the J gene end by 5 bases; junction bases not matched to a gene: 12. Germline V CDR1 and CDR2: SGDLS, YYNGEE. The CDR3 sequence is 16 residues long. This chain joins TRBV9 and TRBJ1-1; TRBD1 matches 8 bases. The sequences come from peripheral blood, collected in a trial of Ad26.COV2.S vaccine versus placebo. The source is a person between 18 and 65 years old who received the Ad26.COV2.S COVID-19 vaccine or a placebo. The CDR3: CASSAYVAGGTTEAFF. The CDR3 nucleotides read TGTGCCAGCAGCGCGTACGTAGCAGGGGGCACGACTGAAGCTTTCTTT.